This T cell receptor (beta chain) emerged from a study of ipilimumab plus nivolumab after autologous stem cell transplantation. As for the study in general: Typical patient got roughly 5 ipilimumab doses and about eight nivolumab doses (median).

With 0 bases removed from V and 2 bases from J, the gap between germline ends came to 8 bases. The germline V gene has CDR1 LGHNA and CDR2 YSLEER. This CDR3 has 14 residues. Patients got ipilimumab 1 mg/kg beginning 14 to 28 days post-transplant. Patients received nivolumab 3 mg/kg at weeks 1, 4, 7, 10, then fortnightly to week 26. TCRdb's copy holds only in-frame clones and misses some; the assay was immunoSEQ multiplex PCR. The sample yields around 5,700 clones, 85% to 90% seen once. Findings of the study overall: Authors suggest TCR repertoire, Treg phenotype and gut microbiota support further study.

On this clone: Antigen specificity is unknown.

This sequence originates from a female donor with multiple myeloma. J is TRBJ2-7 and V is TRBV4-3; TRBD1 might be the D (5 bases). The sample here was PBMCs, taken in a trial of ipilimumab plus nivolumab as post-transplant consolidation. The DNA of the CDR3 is TGCGCCAGCAGCCAAGATAGGGGAACCTACGAGCAGTACTTC. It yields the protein CASSQDRGTYEQYF.